This T cell receptor beta chain was retrieved from a study of breast tumors, draining lymph nodes, adjacent tissues. This clonotype was recorded many times. Antigen specificity is unknown. The study's findings and limits: Tumor TCR diversity was below lymph nodes but above nontumor tissue.

Germline assignment: CDR1 MNHNY and CDR2 SVGAGI (reference sequence). V lost 2 bases and J lost 7; bases outside the gene matches: 12. The CDR3 has 17 amino acids. Breast cancer patients provided tissue from their axillary draining lymph nodes. Each CDR3 protein is one row after TCRdb ran MiXCR on the multiplex PCR reads. The sample carries 140,000 to 150,000 distinct CDR3 sequences, 30% to 35% recorded once. Sequencing was done on a sample of axillary lymph node tissue. This sequence joins TRBV6-6 and TRBJ2-1; 9 bases map to TRBD1. The clonotype was recovered from a female donor with breast cancer. Some clones in this sample may be carry-over from other donors' samples. The DNA of the CDR3 is TGTGCCAGCAGTTACCGGCCGCCGGGACAGGGAGGGAATGAGCAGTTCTTC. Translation: CASSYRPPGQGGNEQFF.